The rows below give T cell receptor beta chains drawn from one sample of a study of blood T cell repertoires in COVID-19. TCRdb's copy holds only in-frame clones and misses some; the assay was immunoSEQ multiplex PCR. The sample contains under 25,000 clones, just over 85% of which appear only once. Sequencing was done on a sample of peripheral blood. The receptor set was obtained from an elderly woman with acute or convalescent COVID-19. CDR3s include the opening cysteine and the closing phenylalanine or tryptophan. D genes are given only for firm matches. Rows may omit the clone size; those that give it use once, few, many or a size class.

v_call	cdr3_length	clone_size	d_call	j_call	cdr3_aa	cdr3_nt
TRBV18	15	NA	NA	TRBJ2-1	CASSHTQTRSGEQFF	TGTGCCAGCTCACACACCCAAACTAGGTCTGGGGAGCAGTTCTTC
TRBV7-9	14	NA	NA	TRBJ1-4	CASSFGGMNEKLFF	TGTGCCAGCAGCTTTGGGGGGATGAATGAAAAACTGTTTTTT
TRBV27	14	NA	NA	TRBJ1-5	CASSGGLRNQPQHF	TGTGCCAGCTCGGGAGGGCTTCGCAATCAGCCCCAGCATTTT
TRBV19	14	NA	NA	TRBJ1-1	CASGGDGAGTEAFF	TGTGCCAGTGGGGGGGACGGGGCCGGGACTGAAGCTTTCTTT
TRBV7-2	17	NA	TRBD2	TRBJ2-1	CASSFAMGLASSVEQFF	TGTGCCAGCAGCTTCGCTATGGGACTAGCGAGTAGCGTCGAGCAGTTCTTC
TRBV19	19	NA	TRBD2	TRBJ2-1	CASSRQGLAGALSYNEQFF	TGTGCCAGTAGCCGACAGGGACTAGCGGGAGCCCTCTCCTACAATGAGCAGTTCTTC
TRBV12-5	13	NA	NA	TRBJ1-5	CATSRGRSQPQHF	TGTGCTACCTCCCGGGGGAGGTCTCAGCCCCAGCATTTT
TRBV2	13	NA	NA	TRBJ2-3	CASTEQGPDTQYF	TGTGCCAGCACAGAACAGGGCCCGGATACGCAGTATTTT
TRBV7-8	14	NA	NA	TRBJ1-3	CASSLFGERNTIYF	TGTGCCAGCAGCTTATTTGGGGAGCGAAACACCATATATTTT
TRBV19	15	NA	TRBD2	TRBJ2-1	CASSSSGNSYNEQFF	TGTGCCAGTAGTTCTAGCGGGAACTCCTACAATGAGCAGTTCTTC
TRBV7-6	17	NA	TRBD2	TRBJ2-3	CASSSNPAGGRPDTQYF	TGTGCCAGCAGCTCCAACCCAGCGGGGGGGCGCCCAGATACGCAGTATTTT
TRBV29-1	12	NA	NA	TRBJ1-1	CSVRTGYTEAFF	TGCAGCGTGAGGACGGGGTACACTGAAGCTTTCTTT
TRBV18	14	NA	TRBD1	TRBJ2-5	CASSPNRGQETQYF	TGTGCCAGCTCACCAAACAGGGGGCAAGAGACCCAGTACTTC
TRBV4-3	15	NA	NA	TRBJ2-3	CASSRQGVVTDTQYF	TGCGCCAGCAGCCGACAAGGGGTAGTCACAGATACGCAGTATTTT
TRBV7-6	16	NA	TRBD2	TRBJ2-3	CASSLSTSGYTDTQYF	TGTGCCAGCAGCTTATCCACTAGCGGATACACAGATACGCAGTATTTT
TRBV5-6	14	NA	TRBD1	TRBJ1-3	CASSSGQPGNTIYF	TGTGCCAGCAGCTCGGGACAGCCTGGAAACACCATATATTTT
TRBV18	15	once	NA	TRBJ2-1	CASSPPVTSMTEQFF	TGTGCCAGCTCACCACCGGTAACTAGCATGACTGAGCAGTTCTTC
TRBV2	17	NA	TRBD1	TRBJ1-4	CASRFGQGAGTNEKLFF	TGTGCCAGCAGGTTTGGACAGGGAGCCGGCACTAATGAAAAACTGTTTTTT
TRBV4-2	14	NA	TRBD1	TRBJ2-1	CASSRRQGQDEQFF	TGTGCCAGCAGCCGTAGACAGGGGCAGGATGAGCAGTTCTTC
TRBV30	16	NA	TRBD2	TRBJ2-5	CAWSVGGGRGQETQYF	TGTGCCTGGAGTGTAGGGGGCGGGAGGGGCCAAGAGACCCAGTACTTC
TRBV18	15	NA	TRBD1	TRBJ1-1	CASSTGTGVNTEAFF	TGTGCCAGCTCAACCGGGACAGGGGTGAATACTGAAGCTTTCTTT
TRBV7-9	13	NA	NA	TRBJ2-2	CASSPAGPGELFF	TGTGCCAGCAGCCCGGCGGGACCCGGGGAGCTGTTTTTT
TRBV5-1	12	NA	NA	TRBJ2-1	CASSQEGNEQFF	TGCGCCAGCAGCCAAGAGGGCAATGAGCAGTTCTTC
TRBV19	15	once	NA	TRBJ1-3	CASTSLDASGNTIYF	TGTGCCAGTACTAGTCTGGATGCCTCTGGAAACACCATATATTTT
TRBV6-5	15	NA	NA	TRBJ1-1	CASSYAMPGSTEAFF	TGTGCCAGCAGTTACGCAATGCCGGGGTCCACTGAAGCTTTCTTT
TRBV7-2	17	NA	NA	TRBJ1-2	CASSLGGWGGSNYGYTF	TGTGCCAGCAGCTTAGGAGGTTGGGGGGGCAGTAACTATGGCTACACCTTC
TRBV6-6	12	once	TRBD1	TRBJ1-2	CASTPDRRGYTF	TGTGCCAGCACCCCGGACAGGAGGGGCTACACCTTC
TRBV18	14	NA	TRBD1	TRBJ2-7	CASSLGQGAYEQYF	TGTGCCAGCTCCCTTGGACAGGGGGCTTACGAGCAGTACTTC
TRBV5-6	16	once	TRBD1	TRBJ1-6	CASSFVTGGNNSPLHF	TGTGCCAGCAGCTTCGTGACAGGGGGCAATAATTCACCCCTCCACTTT